This T cell receptor beta chain was captured by sequencing in a study of T-cell memory formation after mild COVID-19. Study-level points and caveats: Clones which contracted sat mainly in CM and EM if CD4+, and in EMRA if CD8+.

Trimming removed 5 bases at V and 7 bases at J, with 11 bases between. The CDR3 is made up of 12 amino acids. TCRdb reprocessed the 5' RACE reads via MiXCR and lists one record per CDR3 protein. The sample records 140,000 to 150,000 distinct CDR3 sequences, under 30% being singletons. For this clonotype: Antigen: not known.

The rearrangement links TRBV12-3 or TRBV12-4 to TRBJ1-1; tentatively, D is TRBD1 (5 bases). The clonotype comes from an adult woman who had mild COVID-19 (a few samples of this study predate the infection). Cell type and time point are not known. Sequenced material: PBMCs or a T cell subset sorted from them (not recorded which). CDR3 sequence (DNA): TGTGCCAGCAGTCAGGGCTCCAGTGAAGCTTTCTTT. Translation: CASSQGSSEAFF.